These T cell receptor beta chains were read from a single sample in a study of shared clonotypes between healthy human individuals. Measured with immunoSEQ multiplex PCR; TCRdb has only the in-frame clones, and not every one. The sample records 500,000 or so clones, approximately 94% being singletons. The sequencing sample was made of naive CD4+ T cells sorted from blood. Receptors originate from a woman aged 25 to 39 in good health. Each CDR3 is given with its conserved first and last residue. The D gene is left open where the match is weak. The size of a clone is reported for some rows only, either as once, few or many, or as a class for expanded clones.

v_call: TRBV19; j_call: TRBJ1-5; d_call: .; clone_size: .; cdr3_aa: CASRRGDLRDNQPQHF; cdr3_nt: TGTGCCAGTAGGCGAGGGGACCTTAGGGACAATCAGCCCCAGCATTTT
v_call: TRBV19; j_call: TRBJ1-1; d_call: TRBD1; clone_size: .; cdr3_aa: CASSIGERRGPNTEAFF; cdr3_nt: TGTGCCAGTAGTATAGGCGAACGCAGGGGGCCGAACACTGAAGCTTTCTTT
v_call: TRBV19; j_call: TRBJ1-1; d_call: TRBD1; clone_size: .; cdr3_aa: CASSLKGGTGMPEAFF; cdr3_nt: TGTGCCAGTAGTCTCAAAGGTGGGACAGGGATGCCTGAAGCTTTCTTT
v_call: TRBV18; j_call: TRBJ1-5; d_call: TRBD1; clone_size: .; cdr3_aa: CASTGGDNQPQHF; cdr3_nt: TGTGCCAGTACAGGGGGGGATAATCAGCCCCAGCATTTT
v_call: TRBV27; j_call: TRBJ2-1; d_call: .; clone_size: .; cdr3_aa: CASSSPGTYNEQFF; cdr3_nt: TGTGCCAGCAGCAGCCCGGGCACCTACAATGAGCAGTTCTTC
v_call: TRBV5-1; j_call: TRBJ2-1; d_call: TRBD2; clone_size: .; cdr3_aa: CASSSGTSSSNEQFF; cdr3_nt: TGCGCCAGCAGCTCCGGGACTAGTTCTTCCAATGAGCAGTTCTTC
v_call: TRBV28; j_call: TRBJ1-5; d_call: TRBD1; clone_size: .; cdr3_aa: CASSGQGTYYSNQPQHF; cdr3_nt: TGTGCCAGCAGTGGACAGGGCACCTACTATAGCAATCAGCCCCAGCATTTT
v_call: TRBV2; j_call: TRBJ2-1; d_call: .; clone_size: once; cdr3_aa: CASSDYEQFF; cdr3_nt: TGTGCCAGCAGTGACTATGAGCAGTTCTTC
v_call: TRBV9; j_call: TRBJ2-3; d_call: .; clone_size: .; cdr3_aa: CASSVVDLGDTQYF; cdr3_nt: TGTGCCAGCAGCGTAGTGGACTTGGGGGATACGCAGTATTTT
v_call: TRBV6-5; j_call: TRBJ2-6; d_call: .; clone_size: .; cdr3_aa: CASSPRQSGANVLTF; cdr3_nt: TGTGCCAGCAGTCCCCGACAGTCTGGGGCCAACGTCCTGACTTTC
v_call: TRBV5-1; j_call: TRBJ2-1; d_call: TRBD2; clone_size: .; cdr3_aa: CASSLVPGLAAGVNEQFF; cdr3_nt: TGCGCCAGCAGCCTCGTCCCGGGACTAGCGGCCGGGGTGAATGAGCAGTTCTTC
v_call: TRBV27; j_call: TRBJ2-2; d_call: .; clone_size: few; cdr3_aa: CASSPRRAGNTGELFF; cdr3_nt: TGTGCCAGCAGTCCCCGTCGGGCGGGGAACACCGGGGAGCTGTTTTTT
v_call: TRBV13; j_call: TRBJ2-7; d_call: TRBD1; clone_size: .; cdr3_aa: CASSSPGQVPYEQYF; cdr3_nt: TGTGCCAGCAGCTCCCCCGGACAGGTCCCCTACGAGCAGTACTTC
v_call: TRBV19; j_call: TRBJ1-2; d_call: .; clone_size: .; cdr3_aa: CASSNNYGYTF; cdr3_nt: TGTGCCAGTAGTAATAACTATGGCTACACCTTC
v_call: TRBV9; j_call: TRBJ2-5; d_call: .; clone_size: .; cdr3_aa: CASSVGGDQETQYF; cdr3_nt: TGTGCCAGCAGCGTAGGAGGGGACCAAGAGACCCAGTACTTC
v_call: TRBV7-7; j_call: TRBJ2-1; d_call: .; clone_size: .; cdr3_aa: CASSPIRGSSSEQFF; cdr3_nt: TGTGCCAGCAGCCCGATAAGGGGGAGTTCGTCTGAGCAGTTCTTC
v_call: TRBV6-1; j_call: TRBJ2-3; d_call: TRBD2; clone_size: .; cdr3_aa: CASRDIAGVGDTQYF; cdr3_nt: TGTGCCAGCAGGGACATAGCGGGAGTGGGGGATACGCAGTATTTT
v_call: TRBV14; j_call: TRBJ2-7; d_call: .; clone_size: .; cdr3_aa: CASSQVVSEQYF; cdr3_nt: TGTGCCAGCAGCCAAGTTGTTTCCGAGCAGTACTTC
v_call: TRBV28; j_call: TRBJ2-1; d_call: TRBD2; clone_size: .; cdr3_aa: CASSSAGGGYNEQFF; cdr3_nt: TGTGCCAGCAGTTCTGCGGGAGGAGGATACAATGAGCAGTTCTTC
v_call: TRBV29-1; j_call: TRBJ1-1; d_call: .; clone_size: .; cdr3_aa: CSVVVAGAEAFF; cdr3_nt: TGCAGCGTTGTGGTAGCAGGGGCTGAAGCTTTCTTT
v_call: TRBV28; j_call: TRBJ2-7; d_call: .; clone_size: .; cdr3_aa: CASSQPPRYEQYF; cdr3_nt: TGTGCCAGCAGCCAACCGCCGCGCTACGAGCAGTACTTC
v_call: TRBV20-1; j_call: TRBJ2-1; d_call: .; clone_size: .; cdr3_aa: CSTSGNNEQFF; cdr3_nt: TGCAGTACAAGTGGAAACAATGAGCAGTTCTTC
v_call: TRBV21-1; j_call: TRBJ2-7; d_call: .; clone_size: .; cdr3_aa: CASSRGGLVSGSTHEQYF; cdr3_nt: TGTGCCAGCAGCAGAGGGGGTCTGGTGAGCGGAAGTACCCACGAGCAGTACTTC
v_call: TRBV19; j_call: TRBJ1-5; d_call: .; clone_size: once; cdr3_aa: CASRSSPNSNQPQHF; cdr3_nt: TGTGCCAGTCGAAGTAGTCCGAATAGCAATCAGCCCCAGCATTTT
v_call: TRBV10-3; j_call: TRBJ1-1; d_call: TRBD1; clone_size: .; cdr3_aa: CAISQDRARGSEAFF; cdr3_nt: TGTGCCATCAGCCAAGACAGGGCGCGGGGCTCTGAAGCTTTCTTT
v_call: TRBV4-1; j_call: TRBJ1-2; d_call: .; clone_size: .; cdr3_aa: CASSQGNRDRHGYTF; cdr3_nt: TGCGCCAGCAGCCAGGGGAACAGGGACCGGCATGGCTACACCTTC